The clone carrying this TCR beta chain showed up just once. V gave up 5 bases and J gave up 4 bases, with 8 bases separating them. This CDR3 is 12 amino acids long. Generated by immunoSEQ multiplex PCR, the TCRdb table keeps only in-frame clones and is missing some. The data contain more than 65,000 clones, approximately 87% of them singletons. The data derive from a study of T cell responses to AZD1222 COVID-19 vaccine. Sequencing was performed on peripheral blood, taken 28 days after the second AZD1222 dose. This receptor was obtained from an adult who received the AZD1222 COVID-19 vaccine. The chain employs TRBV12-3 or TRBV12-4 and TRBJ1-2, with D perhaps TRBD1 (5 bases). CDR3: CASSGTGYGYTF. In DNA form, the CDR3 reads TGTGCCAGCAGTGGGACGGGCTATGGCTACACCTTC.